Shown below are 24 T cell receptor beta chains from a single sample sequenced in a study of T cells in Graves' hyperthyroidism and ophthalmopathy. It was RNA transcripts that yielded the amplified TCR beta CDR3 regions. In the first-round RT-PCR of the TCR CDR3, the HTBI primer set was used. One entry per CDR3 protein, called by TCRdb with MiXCR from the multiplex PCR reads. The sample has hundreds of thousands of distinct CDR3 sequences, roughly 15% seen once; the top ten hold approximately 35%. Input material: blood. These receptors originate from a woman between 35 and 50 years old with Graves' ophthalmopathy.

This clonotype has ten or more counts. The CDR3 here is CASGRVESYEQYF. The CDR3 DNA reads TGTGCCAGCGGAAGGGTAGAGTCCTACGAGCAGTACTTC. This rearrangement joins TRBV6-1 to TRBJ2-7, with D hard to call. V shed 8 bases and J shed 1 base, with 12 bases lying between them. This CDR3 contains 13 residues. Per germline, CDR1 MNHNS and CDR2 SASEGT.

The chain combines TRBV7-9 with TRBJ2-1; TRBD2 matches 8 bases. Germline-derived CDR1 and CDR2 are SEHNR and FQNEAQ (reference sequence). V trimming: 4 bases; J trimming: 8 bases; junction bases outside the gene matches: 10. The CDR3 has 15 amino acids. CDR3 sequence (DNA): TGTGCCAGCAGCTCAGGACTAGCAGCCTATGATGAGCAGTTCTTC. Its translation is CASSSGLAAYDEQFF.

This clonotype was detected ten times or more. The chain carries TRBV24-1 and TRBJ2-3; 8 bases match TRBD1. The CDR3 length is 15 residues. V shed 0 bases and J 6 bases; nucleotides not matched to a gene: 4. The V gene's germline CDR1 is KGHDR and CDR2 SFDVKD. The CDR3 loop is CATSDLATGADTQYF. The CDR3 nucleotides read TGTGCCACCAGTGATTTGGCGACAGGGGCCGATACGCAGTATTTT.

This clonotype came up many times. J is TRBJ2-7 and V is TRBV7-9, with D unclear. Trimming cost V 8 bases and J 5 bases, with 16 bases left between them. This CDR3 has 13 amino acids. In germline, CDR1 is SEHNR, CDR2 FQNEAQ (reference sequence). CDR3 region: CASHGWGADEQYF. CDR3 DNA: TGTGCCAGCCATGGATGGGGTGCCGACGAGCAGTACTTC.

This clonotype was picked up many times. This chain connects TRBV2 to TRBJ1-5, with a weak D call TRBD1 (5 bases). Germline CDR1 SNHLY, CDR2 FYNNEI. This CDR3 comprises 12 residues. Trimming pared 2 bases from V and 11 bases from J, leaving 10 bases between. This chain's CDR3 is CASSELGEAQHF. CDR3 in DNA: TGTGCCAGCAGTGAATTAGGGGAGGCCCAGCATTTT.

The table lists this clonotype with a few counts. The chain couples TRBV5-5 to TRBJ2-3; a possible D gene is TRBD1 (5 bases). The CDR3 contains 15 residues. CDR1 and CDR2 (germline): SGHKS, YYEKEE (reference sequence). V was pared by 0 bases and J by 4 bases, with 12 bases between. Here the CDR3 reads CASSLDPGLADTQYF. The CDR3 DNA sequence: TGTGCCAGCAGCTTGGACCCAGGGCTCGCAGATACGCAGTATTTT. The full variable domain, rest sourced from reference TRBV5-5 and TRBJ2-3, is DAGVTQSPTHLIKTRGQQVTLRCSPISGHKSVSWYQQVLGQGPQFIFQYYEKEERGRGNFPDRFSARQFPNYSSELNVNALLLGDSALYLCASSLDPGLADTQYFGPGTRLTVL.

J is TRBJ2-1 and V is TRBV5-6; D may be TRBD2 (5 bases). The length of the CDR3 is 15 residues. CDR1 is SGHDT, CDR2 YYEEEE, per germline. Between the trimmed V and J ends, which lost 2 bases and 2 bases, there was a span of 11 bases. CDR3 DNA sequence: TGTGCCAGCAGCTTCTTGGACGGGACCTACAATGAGCAGTTCTTC. It translates to CASSFLDGTYNEQFF. The variable domain in full, completed from reference TRBV5-6 and TRBJ2-1, reads DAGVTQSPTHLIKTRGQQVTLRCSPKSGHDTVSWYQQALGQGPQFIFQYYEEEERQRGNFPDRFSGHQFPNYSSELNVNALLLGDSALYLCASSFLDGTYNEQFFGPGTRLTVL.

The gene calls are TRBV7-9 and TRBJ1-2, with D perhaps TRBD1 (5 bases). Germline CDR1 and CDR2: SEHNR and FQNEAQ (reference sequence). The CDR3 is 17 residues long. Between the trimmed V and J ends, which lost 1 base and 0 bases, there was a span of 15 bases. The CDR3 is CASSLGQPIQSNYGYTF. In DNA, the CDR3 is TGTGCCAGCAGCTTAGGACAGCCAATACAATCTAACTATGGCTACACCTTC.

The CDR3 sequence: CSARAANSPLHF. The CDR3 region has the DNA TGCAGTGCTAGAGCCGCTAATTCACCCCTCCACTTT. This chain connects TRBV20-1 to TRBJ1-6; D is uncertain. Germline loops: CDR1 DFQATT, CDR2 SNEGSKA (reference sequence). Trimming stripped 1 base from V and 6 bases from J, with 4 bases between. The CDR3 is made up of 12 amino acids.

This clonotype has a handful of counts. The chain uses TRBV11-3 and TRBJ2-1, with 13 positions matching TRBD2. Per the germline V gene, CDR1 is SGHNT and CDR2 is YENEEA. Trimming at V came to 5 bases and at J to 4 bases, leaving 5 bases not matched to a gene. The CDR3 sequence is 16 residues long. Here the CDR3 DNA reads TGTGCCAGCAGCGATGGACTAGCGGGAGTTTACAATGAGCAGTTCTTC. As protein: CASSDGLAGVYNEQFF.

This clonotype was counted only a few times. The conserved final phenylalanine or tryptophan is absent from the CDR3, which likely points to a read error. The rearrangement links TRBV12-3 or TRBV12-4 to TRBJ1-2, with TRBD1 matching 7 bases. The CDR3 totals 13 residues. The ends lost 6 bases at V and 3 bases at J; junction bases unmatched: 4. CDR3 nucleotides: TGTGCCAGCAGCCGGGACAGCTACTATGGCTACACCTCC. Its protein product is CASSRDSYYGYTS.

This clonotype appeared many times. DNA of the CDR3: TGTGCCAGCAGTGAAGAGGGTGCGAGGAGGGCGAGCTATGGCTACACCTTC. Its protein is CASSEEGARRASYGYTF. The chain joins TRBV6-1 to TRBJ1-2; D not resolved. The V end lost 1 base, the J end lost 4 bases, and 19 bases lay between the germline ends. Germline lookup yields CDR1 MNHNS and CDR2 SASEGT. CDR3 length: 17 amino acids.

This clonotype was picked up many times. The chain links TRBV27 to TRBJ2-1; 8 nucleotides line up with TRBD2. The germline V gene has CDR1 MNHEY and CDR2 SMNVEV (reference sequence). J gave up 6 bases and V 4 bases, and 5 bases lay outside the gene matches. This CDR3 spans 14 amino acids. Here the CDR3 reads CASSSAGEINEQFF. The DNA of the CDR3 is TGTGCCAGCAGTTCAGCGGGAGAAATCAATGAGCAGTTCTTC.

About this clonotype: A read error may explain this, as a much larger clone is one base away. The chain has TRBV27 and TRBJ1-1; 7 nucleotides line up with TRBD1. Germline CDR1 MNHEY, CDR2 SMNVEV (reference sequence). The V segment lost 6 bases and the J segment 4 bases; nucleotides outside the gene matches: 8. CDR3 length: 14 amino acids. CDR3 residues: CASSRTGMSTEAFF. Written as DNA, the CDR3 is TGTGCCAGCAGCAGGACAGGTATGAGCACTGAAGCTTTCTTT.

Many counts were recorded for this clonotype. The chain employs TRBV19 and TRBJ1-6, with unresolved D. The germline gives CDR1 LNHDA, CDR2 SQIVND (reference sequence). The CDR3 extends over 15 amino acids. Trimming left V 6 bases short and J 0 bases short, with 9 bases between. The chain's CDR3 is CASSERGSYNSPLHF. The CDR3, as DNA: TGTGCCAGTAGCGAGCGGGGCTCCTATAATTCACCCCTCCACTTT.

This sequence joins TRBV2 and TRBJ2-7; 9 bases align to TRBD1. The CDR3 is made up of 15 amino acids. V dropped 6 bases and J dropped 7; count of bases not matched to a gene: 13. Germline V lookup: CDR1 SNHLY, CDR2 FYNNEI. The CDR3 DNA sequence: TGTGCCAGCAGCCCCCCGGGGACAGGGCTGCGGGAGCAGTACTTC. This encodes CASSPPGTGLREQYF.

This clonotype was seen more than once but under ten times. V gene TRBV4-1 combines with J gene TRBJ2-7; weak D call: TRBD2 (6 bases). Germline V gene lookup returns CDR1 MGHRA and CDR2 YSYEKL. V was cut by 4 bases and J by 4 bases, with 11 bases left in between. The CDR3 is made up of 13 amino acids. CDR3 sequence: CASSRLVEYEQYF. Written as DNA, the CDR3 is TGCGCCAGCAGCCGACTAGTTGAATACGAGCAGTACTTC.

This clonotype was observed a handful of times. The rearrangement joins TRBV24-1 to TRBJ2-3; TRBD2 agrees at 7 bases. The CDR3 has 14 residues. In germline, CDR1 is KGHDR, CDR2 SFDVKD. Losses at the gene ends were 9 bases for V and 2 bases for J; bases not matched to a gene: 7. The CDR3 spells CATGRAGITDTQYF. CDR3 DNA: TGTGCCACCGGGAGGGCGGGGATCACAGATACGCAGTATTTT.

This clonotype came up many times. The genes are TRBV24-1 and TRBJ1-2; D gene ambiguous. V was trimmed by 4 bases and J by 4 bases, leaving 9 bases between them. Germline V CDR1 and CDR2: KGHDR, SFDVKD. CDR3 length equals 13 residues. CDR3 amino acids: CATSDSGPYGYTF. DNA of the CDR3: TGTGCCACCAGTGACTCTGGACCCTATGGCTACACCTTC.

This clonotype was counted at least ten times. The chain links TRBV6-6 to TRBJ2-3, with D unclear. V lost 2 bases and J 6 bases, leaving 12 bases between the germline ends. The CDR3 has 14 residues. Looked up from germline, CDR1 is MNHNY and CDR2 is SVGAGI (reference sequence). CDR3 nucleotides: TGTGCCAGCAGTTACCGGCGAGAGGCGGATACGCAGTATTTT. This sequence encodes CASSYRREADTQYF.

This chain joins TRBV10-3 and TRBJ1-1, with 9 bases fitting TRBD1. This CDR3 has 13 amino acids. CDR1 and CDR2 (germline): ENHRY, SYGVKD. The V segment lost 10 bases and the J segment 1 base; nucleotides outside the gene matches: 4. CDR3: CATRQGGNTEAFF. The CDR3 coding sequence is TGTGCCACCCGACAGGGGGGGAACACTGAAGCTTTCTTT.

In its sample, this clonotype was seen many times. The rearrangement uses TRBV7-2 and TRBJ2-2; D may be TRBD1 or TRBD2 (5 bases each). Germline CDR1 reads SGHTA; CDR2 reads FQGNSA. Trimming stripped 2 bases from V and 3 bases from J, with 16 bases between. The CDR3 covers 17 residues. This CDR3 reads CASSLKFDGADTGELFF. DNA of the CDR3: TGTGCCAGCAGCTTAAAGTTCGACGGGGCCGACACCGGGGAGCTGTTTTTT.

The chain is built from TRBV9 and TRBJ2-7; D may be TRBD1 or TRBD2 (6 bases each). Trimming removed 0 bases from V and 6 bases from J, with 16 bases in between. This CDR3 comprises 15 residues. Germline V lookup: CDR1 SGDLS, CDR2 YYNGEE. CDR3: CASSVEGGYRVEQYF. CDR3 nucleotides: TGTGCCAGCAGCGTAGAAGGGGGGTACCGGGTCGAGCAGTACTTC. Filled out from reference TRBV9 and TRBJ2-7, the complete variable domain reads DSGVTQTPKHLITATGQRVTLRCSPRSGDLSVYWYQQSLDQGLQFLIQYYNGEERAKGNILERFSAQQFPDLHSELNLSSLELGDSALYFCASSVEGGYRVEQYFGPGTRLTVT.

Many counts were recorded for this clonotype. The chain recombines TRBV18 with TRBJ2-5, with D unresolved. Germline CDR1 is KGHSH and CDR2 is LQKENI. V lost 8 bases, J lost 3 bases, and 7 bases lay in between. There are 11 residues in the CDR3. The CDR3 region has the DNA TGTGCCAGCAGTCCAGAAGAGACCCAGTACTTC. Protein product: CASSPEETQYF.